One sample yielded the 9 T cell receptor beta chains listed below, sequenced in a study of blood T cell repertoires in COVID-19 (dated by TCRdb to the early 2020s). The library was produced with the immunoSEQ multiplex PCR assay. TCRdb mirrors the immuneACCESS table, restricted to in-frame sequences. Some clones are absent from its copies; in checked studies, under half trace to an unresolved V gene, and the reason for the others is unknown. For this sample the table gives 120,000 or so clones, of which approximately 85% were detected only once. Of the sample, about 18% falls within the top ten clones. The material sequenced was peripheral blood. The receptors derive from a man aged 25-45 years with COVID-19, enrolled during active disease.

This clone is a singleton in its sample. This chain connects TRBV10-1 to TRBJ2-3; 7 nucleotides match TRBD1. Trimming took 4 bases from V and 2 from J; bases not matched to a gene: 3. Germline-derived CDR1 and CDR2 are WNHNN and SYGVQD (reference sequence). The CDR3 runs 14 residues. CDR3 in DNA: TGCGCCAGCAGTGCCGGGACAGACACAGATACGCAGTATTTT. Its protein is CASSAGTDTDTQYF.

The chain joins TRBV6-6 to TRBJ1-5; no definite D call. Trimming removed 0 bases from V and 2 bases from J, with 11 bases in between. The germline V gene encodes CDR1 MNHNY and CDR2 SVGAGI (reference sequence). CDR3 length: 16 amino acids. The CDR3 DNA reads TGTGCCAGCAGTTACTCGAAGGAGTTAGGCAATCAGCCCCAGCATTTT. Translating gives CASSYSKELGNQPQHF.

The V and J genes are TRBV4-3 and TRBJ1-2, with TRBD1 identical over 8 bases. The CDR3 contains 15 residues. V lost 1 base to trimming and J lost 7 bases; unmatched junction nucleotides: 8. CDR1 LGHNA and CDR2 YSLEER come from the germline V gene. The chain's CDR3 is CASSQGDRGWSGYTF. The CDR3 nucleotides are TGCGCCAGCAGCCAAGGAGACAGGGGATGGAGTGGCTACACCTTC.

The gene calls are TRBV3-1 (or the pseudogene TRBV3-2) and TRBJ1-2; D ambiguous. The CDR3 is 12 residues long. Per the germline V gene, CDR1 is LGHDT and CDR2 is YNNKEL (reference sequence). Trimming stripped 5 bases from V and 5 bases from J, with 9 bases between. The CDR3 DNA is TGTGCCAGCAGCACCTGGCCGTATGGCTACACCTTC. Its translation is CASSTWPYGYTF.

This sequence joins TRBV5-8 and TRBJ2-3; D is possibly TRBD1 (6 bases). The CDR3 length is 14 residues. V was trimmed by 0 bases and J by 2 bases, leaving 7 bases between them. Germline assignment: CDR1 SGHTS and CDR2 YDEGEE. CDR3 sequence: CASSLGQVTDTQYF. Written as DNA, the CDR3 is TGTGCCAGCAGCTTGGGACAGGTCACAGATACGCAGTATTTT.

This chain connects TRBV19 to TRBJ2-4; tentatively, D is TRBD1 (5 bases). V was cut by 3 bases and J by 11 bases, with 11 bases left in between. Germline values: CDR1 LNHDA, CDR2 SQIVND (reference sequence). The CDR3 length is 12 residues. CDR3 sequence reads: CASSIYGHFQYF. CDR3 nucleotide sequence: TGTGCCAGTAGTATTTACGGACATTTTCAGTACTTC.

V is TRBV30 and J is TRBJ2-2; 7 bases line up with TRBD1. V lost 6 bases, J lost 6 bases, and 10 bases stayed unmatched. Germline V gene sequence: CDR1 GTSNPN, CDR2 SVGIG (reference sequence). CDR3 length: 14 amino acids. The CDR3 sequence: CACPTGWKAGELFF. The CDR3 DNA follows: TGTGCCTGCCCGACAGGGTGGAAGGCCGGGGAGCTGTTTTTT.

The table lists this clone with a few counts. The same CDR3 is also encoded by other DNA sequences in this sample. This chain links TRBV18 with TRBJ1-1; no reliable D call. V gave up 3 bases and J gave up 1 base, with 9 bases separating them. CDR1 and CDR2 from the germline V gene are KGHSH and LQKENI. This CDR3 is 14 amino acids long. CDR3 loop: CASSPPDKNTEAFF. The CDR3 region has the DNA TGTGCCAGCTCACCCCCAGACAAGAACACTGAAGCTTTCTTT.

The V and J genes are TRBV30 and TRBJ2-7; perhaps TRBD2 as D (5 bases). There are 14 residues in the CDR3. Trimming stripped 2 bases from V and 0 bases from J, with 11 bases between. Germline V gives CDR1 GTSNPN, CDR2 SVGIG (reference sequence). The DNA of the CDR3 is TGTGCCTGGAGTCGGGCGGGCACCTCCTACGAGCAGTACTTC. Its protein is CAWSRAGTSYEQYF.